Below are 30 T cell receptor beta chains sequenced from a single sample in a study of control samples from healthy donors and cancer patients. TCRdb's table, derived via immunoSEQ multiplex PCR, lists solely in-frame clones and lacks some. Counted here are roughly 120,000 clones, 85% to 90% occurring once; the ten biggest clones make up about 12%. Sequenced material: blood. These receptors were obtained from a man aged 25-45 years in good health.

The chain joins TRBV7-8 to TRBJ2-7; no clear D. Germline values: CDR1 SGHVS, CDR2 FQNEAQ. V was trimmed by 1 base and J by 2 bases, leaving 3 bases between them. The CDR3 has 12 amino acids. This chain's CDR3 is CASSLVPYEQYV. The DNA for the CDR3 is TGTGCCAGCAGCTTAGTGCCCTACGAGCAGTACGTC.

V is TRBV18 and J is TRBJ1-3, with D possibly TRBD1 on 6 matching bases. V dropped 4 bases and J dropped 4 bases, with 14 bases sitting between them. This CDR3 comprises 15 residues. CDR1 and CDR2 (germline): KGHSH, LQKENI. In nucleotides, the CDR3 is TGTGCCAGCTCACGAGAAAGCACAGGGGGAAACACCATATATTTT. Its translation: CASSRESTGGNTIYF.

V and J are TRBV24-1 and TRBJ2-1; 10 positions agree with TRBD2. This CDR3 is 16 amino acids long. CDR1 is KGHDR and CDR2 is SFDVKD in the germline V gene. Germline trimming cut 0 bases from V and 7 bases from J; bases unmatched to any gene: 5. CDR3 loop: CATSDLRAGGPNEQFF. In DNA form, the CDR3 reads TGTGCCACCAGTGATTTGCGAGCGGGGGGGCCGAATGAGCAGTTCTTC.

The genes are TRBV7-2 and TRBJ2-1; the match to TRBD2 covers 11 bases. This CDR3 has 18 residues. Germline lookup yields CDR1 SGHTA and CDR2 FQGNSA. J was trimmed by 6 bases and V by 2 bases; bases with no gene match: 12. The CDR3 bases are TGTGCCAGCAGCTTACTCCCTATAGCGGGGGGGCTCGGCAATGAGCAGTTCTTC. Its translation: CASSLLPIAGGLGNEQFF.

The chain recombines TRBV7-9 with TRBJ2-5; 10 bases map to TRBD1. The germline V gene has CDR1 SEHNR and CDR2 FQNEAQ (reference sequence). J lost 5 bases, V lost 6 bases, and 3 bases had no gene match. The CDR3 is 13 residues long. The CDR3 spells CASRPTGGETQYF. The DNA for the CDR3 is TGTGCCAGCAGACCGACAGGGGGCGAGACCCAGTACTTC.

The CDR3: CASTHRGSSTDTQYF. CDR3 DNA: TGTGCCAGCACTCACCGGGGATCTAGCACAGATACGCAGTATTTT. The chain joins TRBV28 to TRBJ2-3, with D perhaps matching TRBD2 (5 bases). The V end was cut by 7 bases, the J end by 0 bases, with 14 bases between. The CDR3 sequence is 15 residues long. CDR1 is MDHEN, CDR2 SYDVKM, per germline.

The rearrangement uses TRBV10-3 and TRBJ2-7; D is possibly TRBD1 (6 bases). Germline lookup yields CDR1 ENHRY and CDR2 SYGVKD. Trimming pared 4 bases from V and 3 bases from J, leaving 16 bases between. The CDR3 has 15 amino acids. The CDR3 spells CAISGELGADYEQYF. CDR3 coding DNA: TGTGCCATCAGTGGAGAGTTGGGGGCGGACTACGAGCAGTACTTC.

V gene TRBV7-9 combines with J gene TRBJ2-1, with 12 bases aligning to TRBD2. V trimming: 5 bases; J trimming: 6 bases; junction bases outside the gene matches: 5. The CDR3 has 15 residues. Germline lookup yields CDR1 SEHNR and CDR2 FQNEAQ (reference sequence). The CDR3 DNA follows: TGTGCCAGCAGCCCTAGCGGGGGGGCCGGCAATGAGCAGTTCTTC. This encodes CASSPSGGAGNEQFF.

DNA of the CDR3: TGTGCCAGCAGCCCACAAGGGGGGGATACGCAGTATTTT. This gives the protein CASSPQGGDTQYF. The chain is built from TRBV27 and TRBJ2-3; D assignment may be TRBD1 or TRBD2 (6 bases each). The CDR3 contains 13 residues. Per germline, CDR1 MNHEY and CDR2 SMNVEV (reference sequence). V was trimmed by 6 bases and J by 6 bases, leaving 13 bases between them.

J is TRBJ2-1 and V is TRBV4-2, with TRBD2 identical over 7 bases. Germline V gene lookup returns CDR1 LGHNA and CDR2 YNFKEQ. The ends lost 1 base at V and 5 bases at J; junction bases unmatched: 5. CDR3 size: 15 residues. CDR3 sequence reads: CASSQVWGGDNEQFF. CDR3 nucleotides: TGTGCCAGCAGCCAAGTGTGGGGGGGGGACAATGAGCAGTTCTTC.

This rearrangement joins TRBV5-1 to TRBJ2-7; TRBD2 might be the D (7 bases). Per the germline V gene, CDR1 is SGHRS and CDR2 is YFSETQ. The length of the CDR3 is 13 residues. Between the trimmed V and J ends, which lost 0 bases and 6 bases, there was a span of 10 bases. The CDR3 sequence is CASSLGEGGEQYV. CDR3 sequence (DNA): TGCGCCAGCAGCTTGGGGGAGGGGGGCGAGCAGTACGTC.

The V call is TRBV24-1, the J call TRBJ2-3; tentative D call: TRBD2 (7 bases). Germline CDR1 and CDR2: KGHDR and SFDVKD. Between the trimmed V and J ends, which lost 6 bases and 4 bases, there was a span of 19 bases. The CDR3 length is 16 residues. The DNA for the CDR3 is TGTGCCACCAGTCCCTCCGGGGGGCGTAACGCAGATACGCAGTATTTT. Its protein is CATSPSGGRNADTQYF.

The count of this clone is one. The CDR3 reads CASSWGITEAFF. The CDR3 DNA reads TGTGCCAGCAGCTGGGGGATCACTGAAGCTTTCTTT. This chain uses TRBV11-3 with TRBJ1-1; tentative D call: TRBD1 (5 bases). The CDR3 contains 12 residues. Germline assignment: CDR1 SGHNT and CDR2 YENEEA. V dropped 4 bases and J dropped 4 bases, with 7 bases sitting between them.

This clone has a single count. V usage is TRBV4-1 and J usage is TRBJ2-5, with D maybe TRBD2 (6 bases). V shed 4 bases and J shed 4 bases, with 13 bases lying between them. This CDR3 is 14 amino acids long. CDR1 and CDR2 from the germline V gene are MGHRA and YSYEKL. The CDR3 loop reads CASSRGVGAETQYF. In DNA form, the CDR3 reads TGCGCCAGCAGCCGGGGGGTCGGAGCAGAGACCCAGTACTTC.

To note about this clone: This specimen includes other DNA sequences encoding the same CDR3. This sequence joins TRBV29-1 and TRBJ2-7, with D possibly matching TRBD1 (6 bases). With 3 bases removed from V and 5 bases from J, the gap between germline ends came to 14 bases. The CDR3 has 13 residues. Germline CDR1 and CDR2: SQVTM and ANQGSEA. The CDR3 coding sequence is TGCAGCGTTGATGGGCAGGGGAGTAACGAGCAGTACTTC. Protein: CSVDGQGSNEQYF.

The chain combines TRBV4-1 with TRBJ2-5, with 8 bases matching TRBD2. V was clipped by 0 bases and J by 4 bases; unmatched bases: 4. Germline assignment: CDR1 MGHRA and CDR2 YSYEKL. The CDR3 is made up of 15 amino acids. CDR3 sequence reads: CASSQEQRGRETQYF. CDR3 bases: TGCGCCAGCAGCCAAGAACAGCGGGGGAGAGAGACCCAGTACTTC.

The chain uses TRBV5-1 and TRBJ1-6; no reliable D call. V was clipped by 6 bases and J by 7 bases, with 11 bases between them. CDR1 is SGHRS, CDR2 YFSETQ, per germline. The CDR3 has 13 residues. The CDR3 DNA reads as TGCGCCAGCAAAGAGACAAACAATTCACCCCTCCACTTT. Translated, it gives CASKETNNSPLHF.

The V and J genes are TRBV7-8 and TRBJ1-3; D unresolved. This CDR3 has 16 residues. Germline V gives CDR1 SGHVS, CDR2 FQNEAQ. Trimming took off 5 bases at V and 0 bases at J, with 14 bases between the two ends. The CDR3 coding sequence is TGTGCCAGCAGCCCCTTCCACGGGTACTCTGGAAACACCATATATTTT. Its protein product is CASSPFHGYSGNTIYF.

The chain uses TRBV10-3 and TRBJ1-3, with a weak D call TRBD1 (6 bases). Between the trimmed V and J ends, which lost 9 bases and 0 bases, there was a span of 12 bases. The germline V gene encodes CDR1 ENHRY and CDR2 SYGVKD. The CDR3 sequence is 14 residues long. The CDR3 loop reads CAIGQGISGNTIYF. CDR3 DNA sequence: TGTGCCATTGGCCAGGGGATCTCTGGAAACACCATATATTTT.

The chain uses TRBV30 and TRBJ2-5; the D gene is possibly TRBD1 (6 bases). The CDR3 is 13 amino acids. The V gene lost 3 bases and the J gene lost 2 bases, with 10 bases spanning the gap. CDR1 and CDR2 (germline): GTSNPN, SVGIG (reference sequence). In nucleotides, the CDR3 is TGTGCCTGGAGCGGGACACCTCAAGAGACCCAGTACTTC. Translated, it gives CAWSGTPQETQYF.

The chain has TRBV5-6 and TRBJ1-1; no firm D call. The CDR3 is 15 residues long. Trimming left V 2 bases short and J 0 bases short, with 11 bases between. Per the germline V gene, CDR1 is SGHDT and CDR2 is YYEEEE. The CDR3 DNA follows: TGTGCCAGCAGCTTCCGGAACAGATTGAACACTGAAGCTTTCTTT. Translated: CASSFRNRLNTEAFF.

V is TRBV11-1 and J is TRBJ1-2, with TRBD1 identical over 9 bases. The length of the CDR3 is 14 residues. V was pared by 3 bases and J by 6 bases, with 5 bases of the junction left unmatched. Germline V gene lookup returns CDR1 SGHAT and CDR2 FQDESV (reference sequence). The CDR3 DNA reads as TGTGCCAGCAGCTTGACAGGGGGACGGGATGGCTACACCTTC. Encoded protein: CASSLTGGRDGYTF.

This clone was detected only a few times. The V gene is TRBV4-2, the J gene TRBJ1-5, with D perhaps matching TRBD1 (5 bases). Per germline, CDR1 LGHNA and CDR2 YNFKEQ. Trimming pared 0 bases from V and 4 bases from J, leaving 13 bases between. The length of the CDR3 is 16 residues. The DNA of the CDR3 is TGTGCCAGCAGCCAAGATTTTCAGGGAAGAAATCAGCCCCAGCATTTT. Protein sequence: CASSQDFQGRNQPQHF.

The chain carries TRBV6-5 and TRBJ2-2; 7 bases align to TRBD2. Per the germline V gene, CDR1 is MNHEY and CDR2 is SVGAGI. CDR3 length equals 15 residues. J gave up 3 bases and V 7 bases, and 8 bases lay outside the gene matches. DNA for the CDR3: TGTGCCAGCACTACCGGGACTATCTACACCGGGGAGCTGTTTTTT. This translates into CASTTGTIYTGELFF.

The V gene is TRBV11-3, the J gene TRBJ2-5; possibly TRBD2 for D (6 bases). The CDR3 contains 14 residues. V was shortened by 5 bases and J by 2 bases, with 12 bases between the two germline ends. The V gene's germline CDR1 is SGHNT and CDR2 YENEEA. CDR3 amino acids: CASSASGSQETQYF. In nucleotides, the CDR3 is TGTGCCAGCAGCGCTTCCGGGAGTCAAGAGACCCAGTACTTC.

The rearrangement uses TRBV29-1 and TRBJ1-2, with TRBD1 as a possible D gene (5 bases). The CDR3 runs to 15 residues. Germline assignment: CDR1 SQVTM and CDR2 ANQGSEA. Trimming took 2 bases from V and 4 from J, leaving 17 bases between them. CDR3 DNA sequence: TGCAGCGTTGAAAGATCGGGGGAAGGCGGCTATGGCTACACCTTC. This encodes CSVERSGEGGYGYTF.

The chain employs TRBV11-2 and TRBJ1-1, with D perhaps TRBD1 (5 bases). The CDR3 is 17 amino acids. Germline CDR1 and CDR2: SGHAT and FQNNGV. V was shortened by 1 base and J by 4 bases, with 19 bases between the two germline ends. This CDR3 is CASSLVRSILQVTEAFF. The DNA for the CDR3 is TGTGCCAGCAGCTTAGTCCGAAGTATCCTACAGGTCACTGAAGCTTTCTTT.

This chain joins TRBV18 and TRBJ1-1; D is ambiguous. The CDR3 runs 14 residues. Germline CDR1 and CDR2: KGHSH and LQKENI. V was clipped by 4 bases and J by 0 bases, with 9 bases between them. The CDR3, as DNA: TGTGCCAGCTCACTTCGGGCCGTGAACACTGAAGCTTTCTTT. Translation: CASSLRAVNTEAFF.

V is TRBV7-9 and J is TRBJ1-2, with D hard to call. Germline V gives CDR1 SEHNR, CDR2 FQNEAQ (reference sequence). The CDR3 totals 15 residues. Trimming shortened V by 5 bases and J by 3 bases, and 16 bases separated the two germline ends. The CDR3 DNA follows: TGTGCCAGCAGCCCCCGGACTATTTCCGACTATGGCTACACCTTC. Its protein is CASSPRTISDYGYTF.

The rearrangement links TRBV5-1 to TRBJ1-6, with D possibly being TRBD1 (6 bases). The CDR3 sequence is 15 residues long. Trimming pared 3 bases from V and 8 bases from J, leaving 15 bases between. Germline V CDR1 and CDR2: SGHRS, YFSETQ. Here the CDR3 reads CASSYRSGADSPLHF. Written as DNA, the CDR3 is TGCGCCAGCAGCTACCGCTCAGGGGCCGATTCACCCCTCCACTTT.